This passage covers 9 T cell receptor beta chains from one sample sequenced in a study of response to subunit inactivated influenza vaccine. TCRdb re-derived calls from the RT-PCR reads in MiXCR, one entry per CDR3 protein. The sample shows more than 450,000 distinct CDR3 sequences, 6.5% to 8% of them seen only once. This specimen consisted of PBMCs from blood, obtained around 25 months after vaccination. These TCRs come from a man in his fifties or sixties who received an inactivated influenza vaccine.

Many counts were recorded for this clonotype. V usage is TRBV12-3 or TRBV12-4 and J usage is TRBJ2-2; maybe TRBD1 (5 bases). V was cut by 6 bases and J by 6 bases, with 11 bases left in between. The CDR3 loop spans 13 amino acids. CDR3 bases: TGTGCCAGCAGCAGTTGGGGCCCCGGGGAGCTGTTTTTT. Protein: CASSSWGPGELFF.

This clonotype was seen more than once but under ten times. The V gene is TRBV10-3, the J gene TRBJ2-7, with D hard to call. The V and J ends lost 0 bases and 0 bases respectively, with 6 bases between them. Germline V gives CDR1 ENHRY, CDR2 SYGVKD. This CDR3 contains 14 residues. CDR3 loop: CAISESLGSYEQYF. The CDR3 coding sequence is TGTGCCATCAGTGAGTCCCTAGGCTCCTACGAGCAGTACTTC.

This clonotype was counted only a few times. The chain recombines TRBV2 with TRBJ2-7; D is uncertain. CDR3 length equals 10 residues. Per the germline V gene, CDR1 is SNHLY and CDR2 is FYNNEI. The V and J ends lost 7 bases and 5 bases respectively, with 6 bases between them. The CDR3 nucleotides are TGTGCCAGCACCTTCAACGAGCAGTACTTC. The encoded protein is CASTFNEQYF. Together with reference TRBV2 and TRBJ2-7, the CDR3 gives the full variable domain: EPEVTQTPSHQVTQMGQEVILRCVPISNHLYFYWYRQILGQKVEFLVSFYNNEISEKSEIFDDQFSVERPDGSNFTLKIRSTKLEDSAMYFCASTFNEQYFGPGTRLTVT.

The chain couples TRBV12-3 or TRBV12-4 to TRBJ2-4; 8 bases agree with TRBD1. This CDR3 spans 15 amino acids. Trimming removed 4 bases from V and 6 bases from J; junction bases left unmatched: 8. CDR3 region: CASSSTGERPNIQYF. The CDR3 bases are TGTGCCAGCAGTTCGACAGGGGAGAGGCCAAACATTCAGTACTTC.

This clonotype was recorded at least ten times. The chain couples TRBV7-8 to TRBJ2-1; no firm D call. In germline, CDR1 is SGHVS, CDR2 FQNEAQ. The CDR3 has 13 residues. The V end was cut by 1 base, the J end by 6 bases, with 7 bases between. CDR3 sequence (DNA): TGTGCCAGCAGCTTAGGGGTGGGCAATGAGCAGTTCTTC. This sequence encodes CASSLGVGNEQFF.

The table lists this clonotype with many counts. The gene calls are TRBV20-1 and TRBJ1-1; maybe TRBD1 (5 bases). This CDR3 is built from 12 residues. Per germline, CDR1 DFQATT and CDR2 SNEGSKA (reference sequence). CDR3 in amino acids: CRMGTSNTEAFF. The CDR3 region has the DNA TGCAGAATGGGGACCTCCAACACTGAAGCTTTCTTT.

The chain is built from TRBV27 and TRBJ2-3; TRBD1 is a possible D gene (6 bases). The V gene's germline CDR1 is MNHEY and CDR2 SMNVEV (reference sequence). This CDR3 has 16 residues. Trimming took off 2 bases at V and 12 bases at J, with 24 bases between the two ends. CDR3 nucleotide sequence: TGTGCCAGCAGTTTAAACAGGGCAGGCACTGCCTGGGATCAGTATTTT. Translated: CASSLNRAGTAWDQYF.

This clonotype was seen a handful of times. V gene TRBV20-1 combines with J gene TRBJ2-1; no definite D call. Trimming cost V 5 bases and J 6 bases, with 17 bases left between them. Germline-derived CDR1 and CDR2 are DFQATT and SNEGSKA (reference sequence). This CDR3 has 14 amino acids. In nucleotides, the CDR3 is TGCAGTGCTGTTAACGTCGCGGCCTCCAATGAGCAGTTCTTC. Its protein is CSAVNVAASNEQFF.

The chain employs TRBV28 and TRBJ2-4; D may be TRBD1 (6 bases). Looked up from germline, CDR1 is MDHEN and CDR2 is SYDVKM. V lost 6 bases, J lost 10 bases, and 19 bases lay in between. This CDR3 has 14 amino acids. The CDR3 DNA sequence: TGTGCCAGCAGCCTAACCGGGACACTGAGTATTCAGTACTTC. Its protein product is CASSLTGTLSIQYF.